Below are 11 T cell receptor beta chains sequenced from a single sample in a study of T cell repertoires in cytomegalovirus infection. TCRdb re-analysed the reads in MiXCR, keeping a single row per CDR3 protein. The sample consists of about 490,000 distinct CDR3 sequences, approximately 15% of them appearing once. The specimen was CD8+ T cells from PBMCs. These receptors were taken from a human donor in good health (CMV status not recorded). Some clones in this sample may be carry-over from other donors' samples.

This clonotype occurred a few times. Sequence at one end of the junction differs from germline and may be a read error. The CDR3 sequence is CASSQGQTGDFRETQYF. CDR3 coding DNA: TGTGCCAGCAGCCAAGGTCAGACGGGAGATTTCAGGGAGACCCAGTACTTC. J is TRBJ2-5 and V is TRBV4-1, with D maybe TRBD2 (6 bases). Germline V CDR1 and CDR2: MGHRA, YSYEKL. This CDR3 contains 17 residues.

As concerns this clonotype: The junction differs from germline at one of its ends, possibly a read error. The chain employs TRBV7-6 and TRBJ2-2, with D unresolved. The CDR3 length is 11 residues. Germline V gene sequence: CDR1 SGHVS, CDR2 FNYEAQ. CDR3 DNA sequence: TGTGCCAGCACCTTACAGGGGGAGCTGTTTTTT. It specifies CASTLQGELFF.

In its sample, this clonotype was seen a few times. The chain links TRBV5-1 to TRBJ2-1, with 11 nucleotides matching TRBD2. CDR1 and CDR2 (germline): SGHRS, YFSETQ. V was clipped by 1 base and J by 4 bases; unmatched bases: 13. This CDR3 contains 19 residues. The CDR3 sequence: CASSLRPSGRPSLYNEQFF. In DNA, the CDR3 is TGCGCCAGCAGCTTGCGGCCTAGCGGGAGGCCCTCCCTATACAATGAGCAGTTCTTC.

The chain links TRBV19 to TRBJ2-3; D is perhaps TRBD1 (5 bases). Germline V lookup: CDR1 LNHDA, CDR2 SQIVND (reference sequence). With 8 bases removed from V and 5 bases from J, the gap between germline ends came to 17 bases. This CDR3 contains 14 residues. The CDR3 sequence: CASPRQGAGDTQYF. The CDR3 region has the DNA TGTGCCAGTCCTCGTCAGGGCGCAGGAGATACGCAGTATTTT. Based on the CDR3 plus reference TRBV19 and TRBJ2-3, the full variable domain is DGGITQSPKYLFRKEGQNVTLSCEQNLNHDAMYWYRQDPGQGLRLIYYSQIVNDFQKGDIAEGYSVSREKKESFPLTVTSAQKNPTAFYLCASPRQGAGDTQYFGPGTRLTVL.

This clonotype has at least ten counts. The CDR3 loop is CASSTDTYNEQFF. The CDR3 coding sequence is TGTGCCAGCAGCACCGACACGTACAATGAGCAGTTCTTC. The chain is built from TRBV7-3 and TRBJ2-1; D is uncertain. Germline CDR1 reads SGHTA; CDR2 reads FQGTGA. Trimming shortened V by 5 bases and J by 4 bases, and 9 bases separated the two germline ends. The CDR3 has 13 amino acids.

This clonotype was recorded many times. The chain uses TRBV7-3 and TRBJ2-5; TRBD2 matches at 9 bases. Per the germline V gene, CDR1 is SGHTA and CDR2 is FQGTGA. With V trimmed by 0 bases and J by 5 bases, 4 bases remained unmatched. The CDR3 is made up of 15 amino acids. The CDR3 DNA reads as TGTGCCAGCAGCTTAACGGGACTAGCTGGGGAGACCCAGTACTTC. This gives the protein CASSLTGLAGETQYF.

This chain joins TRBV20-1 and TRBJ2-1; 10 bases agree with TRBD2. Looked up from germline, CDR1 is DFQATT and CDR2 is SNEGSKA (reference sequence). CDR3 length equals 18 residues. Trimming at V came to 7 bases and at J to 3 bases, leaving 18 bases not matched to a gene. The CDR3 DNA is TGCAGTGTTACCCTCCGGGCTAGCGGGAGTTCATTCTACAATGAGCAGTTCTTC. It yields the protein CSVTLRASGSSFYNEQFF.

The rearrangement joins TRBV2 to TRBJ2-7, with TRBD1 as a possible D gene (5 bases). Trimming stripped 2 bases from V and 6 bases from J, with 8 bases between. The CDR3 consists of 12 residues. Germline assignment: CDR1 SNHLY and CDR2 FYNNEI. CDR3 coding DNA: TGTGCCAGCAGTGAATTGGGGCGCGAGCAGTACTTC. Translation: CASSELGREQYF.

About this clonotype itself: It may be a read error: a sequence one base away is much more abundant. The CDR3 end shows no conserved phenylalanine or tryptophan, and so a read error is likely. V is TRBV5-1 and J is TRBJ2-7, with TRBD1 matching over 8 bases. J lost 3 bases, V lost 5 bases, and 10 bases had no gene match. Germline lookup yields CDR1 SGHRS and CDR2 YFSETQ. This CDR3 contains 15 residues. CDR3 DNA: TGCGCCAGCAGGTTAACAGGGGGAGCTTACTACGAGCAGTACTTA. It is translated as CASRLTGGAYYEQYL.

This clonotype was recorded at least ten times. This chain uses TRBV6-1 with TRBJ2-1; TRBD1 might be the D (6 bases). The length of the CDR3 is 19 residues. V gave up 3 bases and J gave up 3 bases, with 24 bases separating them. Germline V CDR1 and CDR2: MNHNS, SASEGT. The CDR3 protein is CASSEGAERGKWDYNEQFF. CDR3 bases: TGTGCCAGCAGTGAGGGGGCCGAACGGGGAAAATGGGACTACAATGAGCAGTTCTTC.

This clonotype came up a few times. The CDR3 loop reads CASTREGTYNEQFF. CDR3 in DNA: TGTGCCAGCACCCGGGAGGGAACCTACAATGAGCAGTTCTTC. The chain recombines TRBV28 with TRBJ2-1; 8 bases are a match to TRBD2. Germline V gene data show CDR1 as MDHEN and CDR2 as SYDVKM. V lost 7 bases, J lost 2 bases, and 4 bases stayed unmatched. The CDR3 has 14 residues. The variable domain in full, with the rest retrieved from reference TRBV28 and TRBJ2-1, is DVKVTQSSRYLVKRTGEKVFLECVQDMDHENMFWYRQDPGLGLRLIYFSYDVKMKEKGDIPEGYSVSREKKERFSLILESASTNQTSMYLCASTREGTYNEQFFGPGTRLTVL.